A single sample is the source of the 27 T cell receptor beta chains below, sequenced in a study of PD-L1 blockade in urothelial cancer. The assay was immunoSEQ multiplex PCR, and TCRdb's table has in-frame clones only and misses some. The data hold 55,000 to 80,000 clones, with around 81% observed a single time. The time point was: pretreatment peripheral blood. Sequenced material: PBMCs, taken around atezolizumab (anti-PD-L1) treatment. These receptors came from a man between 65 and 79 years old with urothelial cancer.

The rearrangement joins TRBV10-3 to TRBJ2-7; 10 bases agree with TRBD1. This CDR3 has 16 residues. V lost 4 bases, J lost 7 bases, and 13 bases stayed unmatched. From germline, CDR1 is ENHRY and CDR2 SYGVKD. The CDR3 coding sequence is TGTGCCATCAGTGTCGGCTCCGGGACAGGGGTTGAAGAGCAGTACTTC. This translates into CAISVGSGTGVEEQYF.

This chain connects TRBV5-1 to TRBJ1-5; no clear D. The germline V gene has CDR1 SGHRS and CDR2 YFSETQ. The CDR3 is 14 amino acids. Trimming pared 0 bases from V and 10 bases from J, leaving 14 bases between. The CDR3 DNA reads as TGCGCCAGCAGCTTGGAGTACGATCGAGGCCCCCAGCATTTT. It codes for CASSLEYDRGPQHF.

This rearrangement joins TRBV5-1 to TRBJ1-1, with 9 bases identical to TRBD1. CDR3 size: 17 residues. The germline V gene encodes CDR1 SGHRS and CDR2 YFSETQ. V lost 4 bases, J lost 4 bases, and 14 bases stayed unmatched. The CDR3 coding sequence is TGCGCCAGCAGCCGATTAACACAGGGGGCGCGGGGCACTGAAGCTTTCTTT. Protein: CASSRLTQGARGTEAFF.

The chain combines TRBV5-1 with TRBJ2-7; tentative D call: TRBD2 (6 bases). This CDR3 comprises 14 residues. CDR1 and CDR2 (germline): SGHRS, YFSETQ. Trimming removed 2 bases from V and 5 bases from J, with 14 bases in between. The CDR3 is CASSLGREFNEQYF. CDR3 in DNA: TGCGCCAGCAGCTTAGGTCGGGAGTTCAACGAGCAGTACTTC.

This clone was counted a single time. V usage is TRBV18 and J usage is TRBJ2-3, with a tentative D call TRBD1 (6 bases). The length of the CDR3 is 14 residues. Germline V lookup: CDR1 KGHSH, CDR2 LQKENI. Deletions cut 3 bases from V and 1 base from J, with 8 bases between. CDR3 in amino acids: CASSPGQRTDTQYF. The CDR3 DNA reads TGTGCCAGCTCACCTGGACAGCGCACAGATACGCAGTATTTT.

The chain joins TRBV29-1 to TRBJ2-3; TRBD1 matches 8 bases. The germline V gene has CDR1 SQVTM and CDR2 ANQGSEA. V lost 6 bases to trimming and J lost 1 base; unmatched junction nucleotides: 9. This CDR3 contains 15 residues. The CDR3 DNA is TGCAGCGTGACCCCGACAGGGGTGGGCACAGATACGCAGTATTTT. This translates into CSVTPTGVGTDTQYF.

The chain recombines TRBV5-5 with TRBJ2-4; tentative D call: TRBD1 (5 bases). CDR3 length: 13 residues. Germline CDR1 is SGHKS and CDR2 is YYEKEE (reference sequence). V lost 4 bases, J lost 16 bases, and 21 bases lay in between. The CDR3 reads CASSILAGSGSYF. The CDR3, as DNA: TGTGCCAGCAGCATCCTTGCAGGGTCCGGGTCCTACTTC.

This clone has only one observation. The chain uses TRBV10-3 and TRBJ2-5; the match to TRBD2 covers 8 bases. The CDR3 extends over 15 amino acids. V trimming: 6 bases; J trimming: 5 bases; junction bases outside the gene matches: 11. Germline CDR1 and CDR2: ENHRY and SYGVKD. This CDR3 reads CAISGVTGGPETQYF. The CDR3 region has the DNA TGTGCCATCAGCGGCGTGACGGGAGGGCCTGAGACCCAGTACTTC.

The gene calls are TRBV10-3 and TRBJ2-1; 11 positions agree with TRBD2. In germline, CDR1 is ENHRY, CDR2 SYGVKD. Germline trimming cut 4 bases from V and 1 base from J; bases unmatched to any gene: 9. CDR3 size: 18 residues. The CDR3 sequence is CAISGVSGRVPSYNEQFF. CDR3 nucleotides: TGTGCCATCAGTGGGGTTAGCGGGAGGGTCCCTTCCTACAATGAGCAGTTCTTC.

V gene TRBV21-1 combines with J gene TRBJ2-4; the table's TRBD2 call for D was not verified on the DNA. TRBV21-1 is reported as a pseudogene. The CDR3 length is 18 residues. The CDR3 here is CASSPGGHRLEAKNIQYF. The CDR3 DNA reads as TGTGCCAGCAGCCCCGGAGGGCACCGACTGGAGGCCAAAAACATTCAGTACTTC.

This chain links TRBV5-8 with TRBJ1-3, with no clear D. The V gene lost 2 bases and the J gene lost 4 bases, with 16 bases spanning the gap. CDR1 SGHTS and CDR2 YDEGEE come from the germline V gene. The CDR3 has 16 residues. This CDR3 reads CASSFYSSLSGNTIYF. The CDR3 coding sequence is TGTGCCAGCAGCTTTTATTCATCTCTATCCGGAAACACCATATATTTT.

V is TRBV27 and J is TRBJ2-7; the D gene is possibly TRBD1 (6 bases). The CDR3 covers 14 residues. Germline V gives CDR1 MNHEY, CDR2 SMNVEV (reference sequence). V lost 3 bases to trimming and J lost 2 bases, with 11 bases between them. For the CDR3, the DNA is TGTGCCAGCAGTTTTAGGCAGGGGCCCTACGAGCAGTACTTC. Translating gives CASSFRQGPYEQYF.

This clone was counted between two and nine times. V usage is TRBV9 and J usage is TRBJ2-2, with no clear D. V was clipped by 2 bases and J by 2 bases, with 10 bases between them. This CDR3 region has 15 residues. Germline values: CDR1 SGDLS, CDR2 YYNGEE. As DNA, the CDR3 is TGTGCCAGCAGCGTTTTTGCCACTAACACCGGGGAGCTGTTTTTT. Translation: CASSVFATNTGELFF.

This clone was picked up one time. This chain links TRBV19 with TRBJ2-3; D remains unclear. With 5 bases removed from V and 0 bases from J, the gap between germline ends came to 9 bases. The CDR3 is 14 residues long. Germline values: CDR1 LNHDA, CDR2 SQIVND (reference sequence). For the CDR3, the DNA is TGTGCCAGTAGTGCCCAGGTGAGCACAGATACGCAGTATTTT. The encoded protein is CASSAQVSTDTQYF.

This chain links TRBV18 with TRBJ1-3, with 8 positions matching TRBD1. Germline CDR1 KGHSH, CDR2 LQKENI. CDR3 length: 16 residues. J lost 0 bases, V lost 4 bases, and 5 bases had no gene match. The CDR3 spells CASSLSQGASGNTIYF. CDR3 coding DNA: TGTGCCAGCTCACTATCTCAGGGGGCCTCTGGAAACACCATATATTTT. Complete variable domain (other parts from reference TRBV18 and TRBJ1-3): NAGVMQNPRHLVRRRGQEARLRCSPMKGHSHVYWYRQLPEEGLKFMVYLQKENIIDESGMPKERFSAEFPKEGPSILRIQQVVRGDSAAYFCASSLSQGASGNTIYFGEGSWLTVV.

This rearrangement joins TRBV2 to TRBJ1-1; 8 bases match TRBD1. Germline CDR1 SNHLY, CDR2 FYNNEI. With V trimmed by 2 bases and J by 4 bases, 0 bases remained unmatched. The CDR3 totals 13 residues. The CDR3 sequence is CASSEQGATEAFF. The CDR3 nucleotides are TGTGCCAGCAGTGAACAGGGGGCCACTGAAGCTTTCTTT.

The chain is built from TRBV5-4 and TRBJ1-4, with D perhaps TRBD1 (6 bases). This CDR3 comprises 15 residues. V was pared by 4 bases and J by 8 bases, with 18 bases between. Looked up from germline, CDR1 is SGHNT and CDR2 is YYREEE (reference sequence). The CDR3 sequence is CASSASTLQGEKLFF. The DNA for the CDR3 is TGTGCCAGCAGCGCCTCGACCCTTCAGGGGGAAAAACTGTTTTTT.

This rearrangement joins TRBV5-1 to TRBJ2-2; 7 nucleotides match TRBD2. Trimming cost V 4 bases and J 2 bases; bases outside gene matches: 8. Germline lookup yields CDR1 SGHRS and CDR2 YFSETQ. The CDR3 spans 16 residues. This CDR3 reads CASSRRASGNTGELFF. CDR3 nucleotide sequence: TGCGCCAGCAGCCGTAGGGCTAGCGGTAACACCGGGGAGCTGTTTTTT.

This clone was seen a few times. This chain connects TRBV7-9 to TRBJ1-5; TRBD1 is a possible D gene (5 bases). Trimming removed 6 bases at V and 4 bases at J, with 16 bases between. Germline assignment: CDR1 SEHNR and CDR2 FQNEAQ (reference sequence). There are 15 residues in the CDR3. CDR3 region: CASSPTGTDNQPQHF. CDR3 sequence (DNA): TGTGCCAGCAGTCCCACCGGGACTGATAATCAGCCCCAGCATTTT. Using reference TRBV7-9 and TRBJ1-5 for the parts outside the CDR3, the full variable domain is DTGVSQNPRHKITKRGQNVTFRCDPISEHNRLYWYRQTLGQGPEFLTYFQNEAQLEKSRLLSDRFSAERPKGSFSTLEIQRTEQGDSAMYLCASSPTGTDNQPQHFGDGTRLSIL.

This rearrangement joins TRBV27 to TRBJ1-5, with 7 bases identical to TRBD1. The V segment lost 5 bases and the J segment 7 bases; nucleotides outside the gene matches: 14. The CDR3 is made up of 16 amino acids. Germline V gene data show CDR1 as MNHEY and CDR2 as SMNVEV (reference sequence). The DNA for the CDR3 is TGTGCCAGCAGTCCCAACCGGGACAGCCGCGGGCAGCCCCAGCATTTT. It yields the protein CASSPNRDSRGQPQHF.

The CDR3 region is CASSLVGLAGAGSGANVLTF. In DNA, the CDR3 is TGCGCCAGCAGCTTGGTGGGACTAGCGGGGGCGGGCTCTGGGGCCAACGTCCTGACTTTC. This chain links TRBV5-1 with TRBJ2-6, with 14 bases identical to TRBD2. The germline gives CDR1 SGHRS, CDR2 YFSETQ. V trimming: 0 bases; J trimming: 0 bases; junction bases outside the gene matches: 5. CDR3 length: 20 residues. Full variable domain (outside the CDR3, taken from reference TRBV5-1 and TRBJ2-6): KAGVTQTPRYLIKTRGQQVTLSCSPISGHRSVSWYQQTPGQGLQFLFEYFSETQRNKGNFPGRFSGRQFSNSRSEMNVSTLELGDSALYLCASSLVGLAGAGSGANVLTFGAGSRLTVL.

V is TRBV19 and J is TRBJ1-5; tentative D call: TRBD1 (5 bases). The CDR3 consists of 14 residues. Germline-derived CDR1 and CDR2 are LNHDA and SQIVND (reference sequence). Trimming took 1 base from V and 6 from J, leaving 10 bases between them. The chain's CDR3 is CASSIGQGGQPQHF. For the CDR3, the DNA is TGTGCCAGTAGTATAGGGCAGGGAGGTCAGCCCCAGCATTTT.

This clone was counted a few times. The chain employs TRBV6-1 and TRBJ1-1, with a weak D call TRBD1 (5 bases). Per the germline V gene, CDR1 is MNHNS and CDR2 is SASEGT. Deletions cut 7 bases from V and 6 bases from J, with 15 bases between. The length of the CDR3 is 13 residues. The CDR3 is CASTAQVVPEAFF. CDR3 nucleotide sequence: TGTGCCAGCACCGCACAGGTGGTCCCTGAAGCTTTCTTT.

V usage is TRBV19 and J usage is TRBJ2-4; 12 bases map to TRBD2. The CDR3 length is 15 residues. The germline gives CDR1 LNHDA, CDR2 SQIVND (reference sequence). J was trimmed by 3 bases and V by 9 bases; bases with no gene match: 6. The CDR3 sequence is CASRGTSGFKNIQYF. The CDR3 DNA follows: TGTGCCAGCCGAGGGACTAGCGGGTTCAAAAACATTCAGTACTTC.

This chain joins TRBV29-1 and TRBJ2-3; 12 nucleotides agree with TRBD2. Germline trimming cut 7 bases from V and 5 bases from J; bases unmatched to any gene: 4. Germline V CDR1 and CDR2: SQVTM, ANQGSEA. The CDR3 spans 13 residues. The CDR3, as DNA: TGCAGCGGACTAGCGGGAGAGGGAGATACGCAGTATTTT. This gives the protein CSGLAGEGDTQYF.

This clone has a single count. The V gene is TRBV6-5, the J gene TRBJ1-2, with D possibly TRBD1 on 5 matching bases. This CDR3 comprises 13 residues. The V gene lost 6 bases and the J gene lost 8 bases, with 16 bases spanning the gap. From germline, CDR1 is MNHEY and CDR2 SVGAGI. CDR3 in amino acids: CASRPSREYGYTF. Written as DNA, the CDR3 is TGTGCCAGCAGGCCCTCCAGGGAATACGGCTACACCTTC.

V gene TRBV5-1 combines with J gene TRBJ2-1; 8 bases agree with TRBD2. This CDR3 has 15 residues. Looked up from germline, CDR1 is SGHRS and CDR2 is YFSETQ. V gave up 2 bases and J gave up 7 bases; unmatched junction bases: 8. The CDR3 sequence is CASSFPTGTRNEQFF. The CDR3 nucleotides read TGCGCCAGCAGCTTCCCCACCGGGACTAGAAATGAGCAGTTCTTC.